These T cell receptor beta chains were read from a single sample in a study of CD8 T cells in Susac syndrome. One entry per CDR3 protein, called by TCRdb with MiXCR from the immunoSEQ multiplex PCR reads. The sample yields roughly 250,000 distinct CDR3 sequences, about 95% seen once. The sequencing sample was made of CD4+ T cells from PBMCs. These receptors all come from a human donor with Susac syndrome. CDR3s include the opening cysteine and the closing phenylalanine or tryptophan. Fields, in order: clone size, J gene, D gene, V gene, CDR3 DNA, CDR3 protein. A D gene is named only where the DNA matches it firmly. Clone size is shown for a subset of rows, as once, few, many or a class of expanded clone.

>NA|TRBJ1-2|NA|TRBV28
TGTGCCAGCAGCTTTTATGATTCGGAGATTCGCTACACCTTC
CASSFYDSEIRYTF
>NA|TRBJ2-4|NA|TRBV20-1
TGCAGTGCTAGAGGAGGGGGGCCGCGGGTGGACATTCAGTACTTC
CSARGGGPRVDIQYF
>NA|TRBJ2-7|NA|TRBV18
TGTGCCACCATGCGGGGACGGGACTCCTACGAGCAGTACTTC
CATMRGRDSYEQYF
>NA|TRBJ1-1|NA|TRBV5-1
TGCGCCAGCAGCTCCGGACAGTTAGATGAAGCTTTCTTT
CASSSGQLDEAFF
>NA|TRBJ1-5|TRBD1|TRBV30
TGTGCTTCGACCTACAGGGGGGCGAAGGGCAATCAGCCCCAGCATTTT
CASTYRGAKGNQPQHF
>NA|TRBJ1-5|NA|TRBV12-3/TRBV12-4
TGTGCCAGCAGTTTAGGGACGGGGAATCAGCCCCAGCATTTT
CASSLGTGNQPQHF
>NA|TRBJ1-2|NA|TRBV10-1
TGCGCCAGCAGTGAGGGGACGCTCAGTGGCTACACCTTC
CASSEGTLSGYTF
>NA|TRBJ2-7|TRBD2|TRBV13
TGTGCCAGCAGCCTTAGACCCTCACGCGGGAGTCGGTACGACGAGCAGTACTTC
CASSLRPSRGSRYDEQYF
>NA|TRBJ2-1|TRBD1|TRBV24-1
TGTGCCACCAGTGACCCCGGACAGGGGCCGGGCAATGAGCAGTTCTTC
CATSDPGQGPGNEQFF
>NA|TRBJ2-1|TRBD2|TRBV7-9
TGTGCCAGCAGCCAACCGGGACTGGGGGGGAGTGAGCAGTTCTTC
CASSQPGLGGSEQFF
>NA|TRBJ2-3|TRBD2|TRBV5-4
TGTGCCAGCAGCTTGGCGGGGACTAGCGGCACAGATACGCAGTATTTT
CASSLAGTSGTDTQYF
>NA|TRBJ2-2|NA|TRBV20-1
TGCAGTGCCTCGAATCCGGGGCCCGGGGAGCTGTTTTTT
CSASNPGPGELFF
>NA|TRBJ1-4|NA|TRBV20-1
TGCAGTGCTAGCTATGTCGATGGGTCGGCTAATGAAAAACTGTTTTTT
CSASYVDGSANEKLFF
>NA|TRBJ2-5|NA|TRBV5-4
TGTGCCAGCAGCTTGGAAAAGGGAACTAGCCAAGAGACCCAGTACTTC
CASSLEKGTSQETQYF
>NA|TRBJ2-7|TRBD2|TRBV5-1
TGCGCCAGCTCGAGCGGGAGGGGCGAGCAGTACTTC
CASSSGRGEQYF
>NA|TRBJ1-2|NA|TRBV30
TGTGCCTGGACCGCACGGGGGGGTGACGGCTACACCTTC
CAWTARGGDGYTF
>NA|TRBJ2-3|NA|TRBV7-9
TGTGCCAGCAGCTTCCAAGATACGCAGTATTTT
CASSFQDTQYF
>NA|TRBJ2-7|TRBD2|TRBV20-1
TGCAGTGCTAGAGATCTGCTAGCGGGTCCGTACTTC
CSARDLLAGPYF
>NA|TRBJ2-7|TRBD2|TRBV30
TGTGCCTGGAGCTACGGGACTAGCCACTACGAGCAGTACTTC
CAWSYGTSHYEQYF
>NA|TRBJ2-3|NA|TRBV20-1
TGCAGTGTTCGATCAGGGGGGGGCCAAGTAGATACGCAGTATTTT
CSVRSGGGQVDTQYF
>NA|TRBJ2-5|NA|TRBV20-1
TGCAGTGCCCTGCTGGGTCAGGCGGGGGAGACCCAGTACTTC
CSALLGQAGETQYF
>NA|TRBJ1-4|NA|TRBV12-3/TRBV12-4
TGTGCCAGCAGTTCCTTCAGGGGTGCGGCTAATGAAAAACTGTTTTTT
CASSSFRGAANEKLFF
>NA|TRBJ2-5|TRBD1|TRBV29-1
TGCAGCGTTGGGGACAGTCCGGGAGAGACCCAGTACTTC
CSVGDSPGETQYF
>NA|TRBJ2-6|NA|TRBV27
TGTGCCAGCAGTTTAAGGGCTGGGGCCAACGTCCTGACTTTC
CASSLRAGANVLTF
>NA|TRBJ1-5|NA|TRBV18
TGTGCCAGCTCCCTGGCCCTGGAAGTGCAGCCCCAGCATTTT
CASSLALEVQPQHF
>NA|TRBJ2-7|TRBD1|TRBV29-1
TGCAGCGTTCGAGACAGGGGGGTCACCTACGAGCAGTACTTC
CSVRDRGVTYEQYF
>NA|TRBJ2-7|TRBD1|TRBV7-9
TGTGCCAGCAGCTTCGGACAGGGGATCAACGAGCAGTACTTC
CASSFGQGINEQYF
>NA|TRBJ1-5|NA|TRBV20-1
TGCAGTGCTAGCCGGAGGGGGAAACGCAATCAGCCCCAGCATTTT
CSASRRGKRNQPQHF
>once|TRBJ1-1|NA|TRBV6-5
TGTGCCAGCAGTTACTCGGCCGGGCAGAACCTCCTCATGAACACTGAAGCTTTCTTT
CASSYSAGQNLLMNTEAFF
>NA|TRBJ1-2|NA|TRBV30
TGTGCCTGGAGTGGGACAGTCCGGTATGGCTACACCTTC
CAWSGTVRYGYTF
>NA|TRBJ2-5|NA|TRBV2
TGTGCCAGCAGCCCAGGGATGGGGACCCAGTACTTC
CASSPGMGTQYF